This T cell receptor (beta chain) was obtained from a study of blood T cell repertoires in COVID-19. Across the study: Samples taken during acute and convalescent COVID-19 were collected in the United States, Italy and Spain. The cDNA or gDNA used as material had been derived from T cells, B-cell-depleted T cells, or PBMCs.

The authors' processing: Estimates of nucleated cell counts were drawn from the amplification of reference gene primers. Generated by immunoSEQ multiplex PCR, the TCRdb table keeps only in-frame clones and is missing some. The D gene and trimming were derived from the DNA, and the V and J assignments and clone size from that table. Here the sample spans 85,000 to 90,000 clones, roughly 80% being singletons. This clone was seen a handful of times. After removal of 1 base from V and 0 bases from J, the junction contained 6 bases not matched to a gene. The CDR3 contains 17 residues. Germline loops: CDR1 SNHLY, CDR2 FYNNEI.

The gene calls are TRBV2 and TRBJ1-5, with TRBD1 matching 7 bases. Sequenced sample: peripheral blood. This TCR was sampled from a woman aged 80 or over with active or convalescent COVID-19. DNA for the CDR3: TGTGCCAGCAGTGAAGTTGGCAGGGGGAATAGCAATCAGCCCCAGCATTTT. This translates into CASSEVGRGNSNQPQHF.